This T cell receptor (beta chain) is from a study of T cell responses to AZD1222 COVID-19 vaccine. Turning to this clone: Its antigen is undetermined.

Trimming cost V 5 bases and J 8 bases, with 13 bases left between them. Germline CDR1 reads SEHNR; CDR2 reads FQNEAQ (reference sequence). The CDR3 spans 13 residues. The repertoire was sequenced with immunoSEQ multiplex PCR; TCRdb's copy has only in-frame clones and lacks some. In the table there are about 150,000 clones, 70% to 90% of which are singletons. The study, taken as a whole, reports: Baseline seropositivity characterized only a handful of AZD1222 recipients.

The sequences come from peripheral blood, collected on day 0 of AZD1222 vaccination. The clonotype originates from an adult in good health. The chain has TRBV7-9 and TRBJ1-3; no clear D. For the CDR3, the DNA is TGTGCCAGCAGCCAACCTCCCGCTGACACCATATATTTT. Encoded protein: CASSQPPADTIYF.